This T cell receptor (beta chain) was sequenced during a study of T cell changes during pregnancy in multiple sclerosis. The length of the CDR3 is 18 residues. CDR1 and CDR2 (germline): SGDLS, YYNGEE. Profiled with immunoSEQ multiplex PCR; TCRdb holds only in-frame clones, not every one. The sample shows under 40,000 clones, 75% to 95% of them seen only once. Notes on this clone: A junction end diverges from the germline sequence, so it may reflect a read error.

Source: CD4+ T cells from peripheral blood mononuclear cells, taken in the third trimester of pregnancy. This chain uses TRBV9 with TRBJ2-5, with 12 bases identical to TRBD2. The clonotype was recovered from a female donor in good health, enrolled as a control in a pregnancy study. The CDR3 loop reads CASSVGTSGVIPQEIQYF. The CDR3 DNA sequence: TGTGCCAGCAGCGTAGGGACTAGCGGGGTTATCCCGCAGGAGATCCAGTACTTC.